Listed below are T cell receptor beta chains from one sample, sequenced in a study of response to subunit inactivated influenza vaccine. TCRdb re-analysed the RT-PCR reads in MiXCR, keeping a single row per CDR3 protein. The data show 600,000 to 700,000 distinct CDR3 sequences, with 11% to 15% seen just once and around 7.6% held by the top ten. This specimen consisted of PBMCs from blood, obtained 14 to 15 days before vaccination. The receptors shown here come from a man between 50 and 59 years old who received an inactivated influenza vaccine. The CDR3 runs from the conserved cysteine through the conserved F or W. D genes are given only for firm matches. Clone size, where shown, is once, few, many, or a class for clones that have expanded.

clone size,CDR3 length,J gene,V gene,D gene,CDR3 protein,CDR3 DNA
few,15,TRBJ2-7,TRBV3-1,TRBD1,CASSQGQGHSYEQYF,TGTGCCAGCAGCCAAGGACAGGGCCACTCCTACGAGCAGTACTTC
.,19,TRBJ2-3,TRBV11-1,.,CASSLMLASGLAVTDTQYF,TGTGCCAGCAGCTTAATGCTTGCTTCTGGGCTGGCCGTCACAGATACGCAGTATTTT
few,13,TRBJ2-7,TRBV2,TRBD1,CASTGQGAYEQYF,TGTGCCAGCACGGGACAGGGGGCCTACGAGCAGTACTTC
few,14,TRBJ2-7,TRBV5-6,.,CASSLGIARGEQYF,TGTGCCAGCAGCTTGGGGATTGCCAGGGGCGAGCAGTACTTC
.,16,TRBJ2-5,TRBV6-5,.,CASSYSNGSFPETQYF,TGTGCCAGCAGTTACTCGAACGGGAGCTTTCCAGAGACCCAGTACTTC
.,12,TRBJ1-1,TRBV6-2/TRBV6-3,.,CASKEMNTEAFF,TGTGCCAGCAAAGAAATGAACACTGAAGCTTTCTTT
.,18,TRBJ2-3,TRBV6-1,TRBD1,CASSRRTGSFRSADTQYF,TGTGCCAGCAGTCGTCGGACAGGGAGTTTTCGGTCTGCAGATACGCAGTATTTT
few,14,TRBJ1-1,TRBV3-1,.,CASSQDRSRTQAFF,TGTGCCAGCAGCCAAGATCGGAGTCGGACCCAAGCTTTCTTT
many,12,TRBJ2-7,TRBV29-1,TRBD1,CSVEVDRYEQYF,TGCAGCGTTGAAGTGGACAGGTACGAGCAGTACTTC
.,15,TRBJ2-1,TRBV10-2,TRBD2,CASSERSSGNHEQFF,TGCGCCAGCAGTGAGCGGTCTAGCGGGAACCATGAGCAGTTCTTC
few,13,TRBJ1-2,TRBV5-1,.,CASSLARARGYTF,TGCGCCAGCAGCTTGGCTAGAGCTCGCGGCTACACCTTC
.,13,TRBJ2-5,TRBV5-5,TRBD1,CASSGTGRETQYF,TGTGCCAGCAGTGGGACAGGGAGGGAGACCCAGTACTTC
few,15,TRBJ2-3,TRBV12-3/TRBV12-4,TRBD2,CASRRGTISTDTQYF,TGTGCCAGCAGACGCGGGACTATTAGCACAGATACGCAGTATTTT
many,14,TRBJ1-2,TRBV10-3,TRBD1,CAISETGQGYGYTF,TGTGCCATCAGTGAGACAGGACAGGGCTATGGCTACACCTTC
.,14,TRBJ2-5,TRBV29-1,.,CSASRAGLGETQYF,TGCAGCGCTTCAAGGGCGGGGCTCGGGGAGACCCAGTACTTC
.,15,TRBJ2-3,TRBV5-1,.,CASSLVGDGADTQYF,TGCGCCAGCAGCTTGGTCGGGGACGGAGCAGATACGCAGTATTTT
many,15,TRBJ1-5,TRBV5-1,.,CASSPGQSSNQPQHF,TGCGCCAGCAGCCCTGGACAAAGTAGCAATCAGCCCCAGCATTTT